The clone carrying this TCR beta chain was seen more than once but under ten times. Antigen unknown. This sample was taken from a study of cytomegalovirus exposure and HLA in healthy donors. The CDR3 is 16 residues long. The V and J ends lost 7 bases and 6 bases, in that order; junction bases with no gene match: 10. Germline-derived CDR1 and CDR2 are GTSNPN and SVGIG (reference sequence). Primers for the PCR totalled 60 Vbeta and 13 Jbeta. Only in-frame clones appear in the TCRdb table, and some are missing; sequencing was by immunoSEQ multiplex PCR. The sample has 120,000 to 150,000 clones; roughly 77% are singletons. Overall study findings and caveats: Cytomegalovirus status, reportedly, was diagnosed with high specificity and sensitivity by the classifier.

The sequence derives from a man in his thirties or forties in good health and CMV-seronegative. The sequencing sample was made of PBMCs. The rearrangement uses TRBV30 and TRBJ2-2; TRBD2 matches 14 bases. CDR3 bases: TGTGCCTACACACTCGGGACTAGCGGGAGCCCCGGGGAGCTGTTTTTT. The encoded protein is CAYTLGTSGSPGELFF.